This T cell receptor (beta chain) was sequenced in a study of blood T cell repertoires in COVID-19. Libraries were prepared by immunoSEQ multiplex PCR; TCRdb keeps only in-frame clonotypes and omits some of them. Of approximately 240,000 clones in the sample, more than 70% were seen once. Germline CDR1 SGDLS, CDR2 YYNGEE. V trimming: 2 bases; J trimming: 3 bases; junction bases outside the gene matches: 15. The CDR3 is 19 residues long. The sequence was obtained from a woman aged 40-49 years who had recovered from COVID-19. V gene TRBV9 combines with J gene TRBJ2-2; 8 bases line up with TRBD2. Input material: peripheral blood. For the CDR3, the DNA is TGTGCCAGCAGCGTGACCCTCGGGAGGGACCGATTTTACACCGGGGAGCTGTTTTTT. Its protein product is CASSVTLGRDRFYTGELFF. The variable domain in full, completed from reference TRBV9 and TRBJ2-2, reads DSGVTQTPKHLITATGQRVTLRCSPRSGDLSVYWYQQSLDQGLQFLIQYYNGEERAKGNILERFSAQQFPDLHSELNLSSLELGDSALYFCASSVTLGRDRFYTGELFFGEGSRLTVL.